The clone carrying this T cell receptor beta chain was seen just once. The antigen is unknown. The length of the CDR3 is 18 residues. Germline lookup yields CDR1 SEHNR and CDR2 FQNEAQ (reference sequence). Trimming stripped 3 bases from V and 6 bases from J, with 26 bases between. The sample comes from a study of graft-versus-host responses after intestinal transplantation. Study as a whole: Anti-thymocyte globulin served as induction for all recipients, who then took tacrolimus and steroids for roughly 3 years.

The table came from immunoSEQ multiplex PCR; TCRdb's copy has only in-frame clones and leaves some out. Here the sample spans around 29,000 clones, 93% being singletons. Study-level points and caveats: Peak circulating GvH clone levels were associated with early post-transplant HvG declines. Recipient marrow held GvH clones, some first seen in ileum or blood. Allografts from individuals with graft-donor T cell macrochimerism displayed high graft-versus-host to host-versus-graft clonal ratios.

This specimen consisted of PBMCs, obtained around 63 days after intestinal transplant. The chain combines TRBV7-9 with TRBJ1-1; tentative D call: TRBD1 (6 bases). The receptor's source is a human patient who received an intestinal transplant, so some T cells may come from the graft donor. The CDR3 here is CASSFLGVGAGARAEAFF. The CDR3 region has the DNA TGTGCCAGCAGCTTTCTCGGGGTCGGTGCAGGGGCCCGAGCTGAAGCTTTCTTT.